The 19 T cell receptor beta chains presented below share a single source sample, sequenced in a study of cytomegalovirus exposure and HLA in healthy donors. 13 Jbeta primers and 60 Vbeta primers were used for the PCR. Repertoires were generated with immunoSEQ multiplex PCR, while TCRdb's copy carries only in-frame clones and drops some. The repertoire includes about 240,000 clones, 80% to 85% of them detected once, and about 7.3% sits in the top ten. The specimen sequenced was PBMCs. The receptor source for this set is a woman in her fifties or sixties in good health and CMV-seropositive.

The genes are TRBV28 and TRBJ1-4, with TRBD1 matching over 10 bases. V was pared by 5 bases and J by 8 bases, with 8 bases of the junction left unmatched. This CDR3 is 15 amino acids long. Germline V gene sequence: CDR1 MDHEN, CDR2 SYDVKM. The CDR3 DNA is TGTGCCAGCAGTAGACGACAGGGGGCTAGAGAAAAACTGTTTTTT. It encodes CASSRRQGAREKLFF.

The chain employs TRBV6-5 and TRBJ1-2, with 11 bases identical to TRBD1. Trimming cost V 4 bases and J 4 bases; bases outside gene matches: 5. CDR1 is MNHEY, CDR2 SVGAGI, per germline. The CDR3 sequence is 15 residues long. CDR3 nucleotides: TGTGCCAGCAGTTGGACAGGGGGCGCCAGCTATGGCTACACCTTC. Protein product: CASSWTGGASYGYTF.

V and J are TRBV19 and TRBJ2-2, with D hard to call. The CDR3 length is 15 residues. Germline CDR1 is LNHDA and CDR2 is SQIVND (reference sequence). The V and J ends lost 8 bases and 2 bases respectively, with 15 bases between them. For the CDR3, the DNA is TGTGCCAGTCTTAATTTACAGATTAACACCGGGGAGCTGTTTTTT. Residues: CASLNLQINTGELFF. Using reference TRBV19 and TRBJ2-2 for the parts outside the CDR3, the full variable domain is DGGITQSPKYLFRKEGQNVTLSCEQNLNHDAMYWYRQDPGQGLRLIYYSQIVNDFQKGDIAEGYSVSREKKESFPLTVTSAQKNPTAFYLCASLNLQINTGELFFGEGSRLTVL.

There are a few counts of this clone. The chain uses TRBV9 and TRBJ2-3; 8 nucleotides match TRBD2. V dropped 7 bases and J dropped 4; count of bases not matched to a gene: 8. Per germline, CDR1 SGDLS and CDR2 YYNGEE. There are 14 residues in the CDR3. CDR3 sequence reads: CASSLAGGSDTQYF. The CDR3 DNA sequence: TGTGCCAGCTCCTTGGCGGGAGGTTCAGATACGCAGTATTTT.

This rearrangement joins TRBV6-6 to TRBJ2-5; D is unclear. The better agreement between TRBJ2-7 and the DNA end casts doubt on the J call. Germline V CDR1 and CDR2: MNHNY, SVGAGI (reference sequence). The CDR3 loop spans 13 amino acids. The CDR3 DNA follows: TGTGCCAGCAGTCCAGACTCCTCCTACGAGCAGTACTTC. This translates into CASSPDSSYEQYF.

This chain connects TRBV15 to TRBJ2-1; 9 nucleotides agree with TRBD2. Germline V gene lookup returns CDR1 LNHNV and CDR2 YYDKDF (reference sequence). The CDR3 is made up of 17 amino acids. V was pared by 0 bases and J by 7 bases, with 10 bases of the junction left unmatched. The CDR3 sequence is CATSRDLFRLAGNEQFF. The CDR3 DNA reads as TGTGCCACCAGCAGAGATTTATTTCGTCTAGCGGGAAATGAGCAGTTCTTC. Filled out from reference TRBV15 and TRBJ2-1, the complete variable domain reads DAMVIQNPRYQVTQFGKPVTLSCSQTLNHNVMYWYQQKSSQAPKLLFHYYDKDFNNEADTPDNFQSRRPNTSFCFLDIRSPGLGDTAMYLCATSRDLFRLAGNEQFFGPGTRLTVL.

The chain couples TRBV5-5 to TRBJ2-3; the match to TRBD2 covers 8 bases. J was trimmed by 4 bases and V by 5 bases; bases with no gene match: 6. The CDR3 contains 14 residues. CDR1 is SGHKS and CDR2 is YYEKEE in the germline V gene (reference sequence). The CDR3 DNA reads as TGTGCCAGCAGAGGACTAGCTCTGCCAGATACGCAGTATTTT. It is translated as CASRGLALPDTQYF.

This rearrangement joins TRBV7-4 to TRBJ2-1, with TRBD1 matching 8 bases. Germline-derived CDR1 and CDR2 are SGHVT and SQSDAQ. The CDR3 is 16 amino acids. The ends lost 5 bases at V and 2 bases at J; junction bases unmatched: 8. The CDR3 region has the DNA TGTGCCAGCAGCCCCTCGACAGGGGCGACCTACAATGAGCAGTTCTTC. Encoded protein: CASSPSTGATYNEQFF.

The J gene is TRBJ2-3, the V gene TRBV2; 12 positions match TRBD2. V was clipped by 9 bases and J by 4 bases; unmatched bases: 5. Germline CDR1 and CDR2: SNHLY and FYNNEI. The CDR3 covers 14 residues. The CDR3 protein is CARVGTSGSDTQYF. Written as DNA, the CDR3 is TGTGCCAGGGTGGGGACTAGCGGGTCAGATACGCAGTATTTT.

The gene calls are TRBV29-1 and TRBJ1-2, with 8 bases aligning to TRBD1. This CDR3 is built from 12 residues. Germline V gene data show CDR1 as SQVTM and CDR2 as ANQGSEA. The CDR3 spells CNAGGGGYGYTF. CDR3 nucleotide sequence: TGCAACGCAGGGGGCGGGGGCTATGGCTACACCTTC. Based on the CDR3 plus reference TRBV29-1 and TRBJ1-2, the full variable domain is SAVISQKPSRDICQRGTSLTIQCQVDSQVTMMFWYRQQPGQSLTLIATANQGSEATYESGFVIDKFPISRPNLTFSTLTVSNMSPEDSSIYLCNAGGGGYGYTFGSGTRLTVV.

The rearrangement links TRBV21-1 to TRBJ2-3; TRBD1, the table's D call, was not compared with the DNA. TRBV21-1 is a known pseudogene. The CDR3 consists of 13 residues. CDR3 in DNA: TGTGCCAGCAGGAACAGGACCAAAGACACGCAGTATTTT. Translation: CASRNRTKDTQYF.

The chain uses TRBV6-1 and TRBJ1-2, with D tentatively TRBD1 (5 bases). CDR1 and CDR2 from the germline V gene are MNHNS and SASEGT. Trimming left V 1 base short and J 5 bases short, with 8 bases between. The CDR3 spans 13 residues. The CDR3 protein is CASSEVTGYGYTF. CDR3 coding DNA: TGTGCCAGCAGTGAAGTAACAGGTTATGGCTACACCTTC.

V is TRBV27 and J is TRBJ2-2; TRBD1 agrees at 8 bases. CDR1 is MNHEY, CDR2 SMNVEV, per germline (reference sequence). V was pared by 7 bases and J by 5 bases, with 12 bases of the junction left unmatched. This CDR3 has 16 amino acids. The CDR3 bases are TGTGCCAGCAAAGGGCGGGGACAGGACCCTACCGGGGAGCTGTTTTTT. Protein: CASKGRGQDPTGELFF.

The V gene is TRBV28, the J gene TRBJ2-7, with D perhaps matching TRBD1 (5 bases). The V end lost 7 bases, the J end lost 2 bases, and 15 bases lay between the germline ends. The CDR3 has 14 amino acids. Germline V gives CDR1 MDHEN, CDR2 SYDVKM. Here the CDR3 DNA reads TGTGCCAGCAAGGGCAGGGTCAGTACCTACGAGCAGTACTTC. Its protein product is CASKGRVSTYEQYF.

This clone has only one observation. This chain connects TRBV4-1 to TRBJ2-1; a weak D match, TRBD2 (6 bases). The V end lost 1 base, the J end lost 7 bases, and 17 bases lay between the germline ends. The CDR3 loop spans 16 amino acids. Germline lookup yields CDR1 MGHRA and CDR2 YSYEKL. The DNA of the CDR3 is TGCGCCAGCAGCCAAGGGGCCGGAGGGCCTTTGAATGAGCAGTTCTTC. Translation: CASSQGAGGPLNEQFF.

The J gene is TRBJ1-5, the V gene TRBV4-1, with D unclear. CDR1 is MGHRA, CDR2 YSYEKL, per germline. CDR3 length: 14 amino acids. Trimming pared 0 bases from V and 4 bases from J, leaving 7 bases between. The CDR3 DNA sequence: TGCGCCAGCAGCCAAGATCTAGCAAATCAGCCCCAGCATTTT. The encoded protein is CASSQDLANQPQHF.

The CDR3 nucleotides are TGTGCCAGCACCCAAGGCGGGGGACAGGGCTACGAGCAGTACTTC. Its protein product is CASTQGGGQGYEQYF. The gene calls are TRBV2 and TRBJ2-7; TRBD1 matches at 9 bases. The J segment lost 3 bases and the V segment lost 7 bases, leaving 10 bases of the junction unmatched. The CDR3 has 15 amino acids. Germline CDR1 and CDR2: SNHLY and FYNNEI.

The V and J genes are TRBV18 and TRBJ2-5; possible D gene TRBD1, 6 bases. Germline lookup yields CDR1 KGHSH and CDR2 LQKENI. The V gene lost 5 bases and the J gene lost 3 bases, with 10 bases spanning the gap. The CDR3 runs to 13 residues. The CDR3 DNA follows: TGTGCCAGCTCAAGACAGGCTGAAGAGACCCAGTACTTC. Protein sequence: CASSRQAEETQYF.

The chain joins TRBV10-1 to TRBJ2-1; D unclear. V lost 3 bases to trimming and J lost 9 bases, with 9 bases between them. CDR1 and CDR2 (germline): WNHNN, SYGVQD (reference sequence). The CDR3 covers 12 residues. The CDR3 DNA reads as TGCGCCAGCAGTGAAATCAATTCTGAGCAGTTCTTC. It specifies CASSEINSEQFF.